Following are 28 T cell receptor beta chains from one sample sequenced in a study of T cell responses to AZD1222 COVID-19 vaccine. The table came from immunoSEQ multiplex PCR; TCRdb's copy has only in-frame clones and leaves some out. The sample gives about 110,000 clones, approximately 91% of which show up once; approximately 7.6% is in the top ten. The source material was peripheral blood, sampled on day 0 of AZD1222 vaccination. All receptors come from an adult in good health.

This clone came up once. The chain links TRBV14 to TRBJ2-5; D is undetermined. V lost 0 bases and J 10 bases, leaving 15 bases between the germline ends. The CDR3 covers 14 residues. Germline values: CDR1 SGHDN, CDR2 FVKESK. The CDR3 nucleotides read TGTGCCAGCAGCCAAGATTTCATGAGTGGGATCCAGTACTTC. It encodes CASSQDFMSGIQYF. The full variable domain, its missing parts supplied by reference TRBV14 and TRBJ2-5, is EAGVTQFPSHSVIEKGQTVTLRCDPISGHDNLYWYRRVMGKEIKFLLHFVKESKQDESGMPNNRFLAERTGGTYSTLKVQPAELEDSGVYFCASSQDFMSGIQYFGPGTRLLVL.

This sequence joins TRBV6-5 and TRBJ1-4; possibly TRBD1 for D (5 bases). The CDR3 spans 13 residues. Looked up from germline, CDR1 is MNHEY and CDR2 is SVGAGI. V was shortened by 8 bases and J by 1 base, with 8 bases between the two germline ends. The CDR3 region has the DNA TGTGCCAGCGGGAGGGGAACTAATGAAAAACTGTTTTTT. This translates into CASGRGTNEKLFF.

The rearrangement joins TRBV30 to TRBJ1-5; a possible D gene is TRBD1 (5 bases). The V end was cut by 4 bases, the J end by 2 bases, with 9 bases between. Per the germline V gene, CDR1 is GTSNPN and CDR2 is SVGIG (reference sequence). The CDR3 runs to 13 residues. DNA of the CDR3: TGTGCCTGGAAGGGGCAGGGCAATCAGCCCCAGCATTTT. It is translated as CAWKGQGNQPQHF.

This chain links TRBV6-5 with TRBJ1-6, with unresolved D. The V and J ends lost 6 bases and 13 bases respectively, with 10 bases between them. Germline V gives CDR1 MNHEY, CDR2 SVGAGI. CDR3 length: 11 residues. The CDR3 DNA sequence: TGTGCCAGCAGATGGGTATTTCCCCTCCACTTT. Translation gives CASRWVFPLHF.

V and J are TRBV7-9 and TRBJ2-7; TRBD2 matches at 8 bases. V was clipped by 1 base and J by 3 bases; unmatched bases: 11. Germline CDR1 SEHNR, CDR2 FQNEAQ (reference sequence). The CDR3 is made up of 17 amino acids. The CDR3 sequence is CASSLGALSGTSYEQYF. The CDR3 DNA is TGTGCCAGCAGCTTAGGGGCCCTATCCGGGACTAGCTACGAGCAGTACTTC. Combining the CDR3 with reference TRBV7-9 and TRBJ2-7 gives the whole variable domain DTGVSQNPRHKITKRGQNVTFRCDPISEHNRLYWYRQTLGQGPEFLTYFQNEAQLEKSRLLSDRFSAERPKGSFSTLEIQRTEQGDSAMYLCASSLGALSGTSYEQYFGPGTRLTVT.

The rearrangement links TRBV7-2 to TRBJ1-2; TRBD1 agrees at 9 bases. The CDR3 consists of 14 residues. With V trimmed by 5 bases and J by 3 bases, 4 bases remained unmatched. Germline lookup yields CDR1 SGHTA and CDR2 FQGNSA. The CDR3 spells CASSKQGADYGYTF. The CDR3 bases are TGTGCCAGCAGCAAACAGGGGGCGGACTATGGCTACACCTTC.

This clone was seen only once. V is TRBV3-1 (or the pseudogene TRBV3-2) and J is TRBJ1-1; 9 positions match TRBD1. The CDR3 contains 13 residues. CDR1 is LGHDT, CDR2 YNNKEL, per germline (reference sequence). Unmatched junction bases numbered 5, after V lost 6 bases and J lost 6 bases. CDR3 residues: CASRQGAQAEAFF. CDR3 sequence (DNA): TGTGCCAGCAGACAGGGGGCTCAAGCTGAAGCTTTCTTT.

This rearrangement joins TRBV7-2 to TRBJ2-3, with no clear D. Trimming removed 5 bases from V and 2 bases from J, with 11 bases in between. Germline-derived CDR1 and CDR2 are SGHTA and FQGNSA. The CDR3 totals 14 residues. CDR3 region: CASSPRGSTDTQYF. In DNA, the CDR3 is TGTGCCAGCAGCCCTCGAGGATCCACAGATACGCAGTATTTT.

CDR3 amino acids: CASSRLFQETQYF. CDR3 sequence (DNA): TGTGCCAGCAGTCGTCTATTCCAAGAGACCCAGTACTTC. The chain links TRBV6-5 to TRBJ2-5; D gene uncertain. The CDR3 spans 13 residues. Germline loops: CDR1 MNHEY, CDR2 SVGAGI. Trimming took 5 bases from V and 1 from J, leaving 8 bases between them.

V gene TRBV11-3 combines with J gene TRBJ1-1; D is unresolved. V lost 2 bases and J lost 1, with 11 bases in between. The CDR3 has 15 amino acids. The germline gives CDR1 SGHNT, CDR2 YENEEA. The CDR3 sequence is CASSLSSGSNTEAFF. The CDR3 DNA reads TGTGCCAGCAGCTTAAGTTCCGGGTCGAACACTGAAGCTTTCTTT.

This clone was observed a handful of times. Other nucleotide sequences in the sample specify the same CDR3. The chain uses TRBV2 and TRBJ2-2; D uncertain. The CDR3 covers 13 residues. Germline values: CDR1 SNHLY, CDR2 FYNNEI. V lost 1 base to trimming and J lost 4 bases, with 4 bases between them. Written as DNA, the CDR3 is TGTGCCAGCAGTGAAGTTGTCACCGGGGAGCTGTTTTTT. Translated: CASSEVVTGELFF.

A few counts support this clone. This chain uses TRBV15 with TRBJ2-7; D perhaps matches TRBD2 (5 bases). Germline V gene lookup returns CDR1 LNHNV and CDR2 YYDKDF (reference sequence). The CDR3 contains 15 residues. V lost 0 bases and J lost 0, with 9 bases in between. CDR3 sequence (DNA): TGTGCCACCAGCAGAGATGGGAGTCGCTCCTACGAGCAGTACTTC. This sequence encodes CATSRDGSRSYEQYF.

This chain connects TRBV5-1 to TRBJ2-6; D is uncertain. Germline CDR1 reads SGHRS; CDR2 reads YFSETQ. The V and J ends lost 1 base and 0 bases respectively, with 11 bases between them. The CDR3 loop spans 17 amino acids. DNA for the CDR3: TGCGCCAGCAGCTTGAGGGATCAGAGCTCTGGGGCCAACGTCCTGACTTTC. Translation: CASSLRDQSSGANVLTF.

The chain combines TRBV6-2 or TRBV6-3 with TRBJ1-5; 9 bases match TRBD1. V trimming: 7 bases; J trimming: 4 bases; junction bases outside the gene matches: 11. Per germline, CDR1 MNHEY and CDR2 SVGEGT. There are 16 residues in the CDR3. As DNA, the CDR3 is TGTGCCAGCACCCCGTCCGGGACAGGGAGAAATCAGCCCCAGCATTTT. Translation gives CASTPSGTGRNQPQHF.

The rearrangement joins TRBV4-3 to TRBJ1-4; D is unresolved. V was cut by 0 bases and J by 7 bases, with 3 bases left in between. Germline-derived CDR1 and CDR2 are LGHNA and YSLEER. The CDR3 length is 12 residues. The chain's CDR3 is CASSQEGEKLFF. The CDR3, as DNA: TGCGCCAGCAGCCAAGAAGGTGAAAAACTGTTTTTT.

The gene calls are TRBV27 and TRBJ2-1, with 7 bases aligning to TRBD1. The CDR3 consists of 15 residues. With V trimmed by 1 base and J by 0 bases, 0 bases remained unmatched. Germline V gene lookup returns CDR1 MNHEY and CDR2 SMNVEV (reference sequence). The CDR3 reads CASSLWDSSYNEQFF. CDR3 DNA sequence: TGTGCCAGCAGTTTATGGGACAGCTCCTACAATGAGCAGTTCTTC.

V usage is TRBV10-3 and J usage is TRBJ1-6; 12 bases are a match to TRBD1. This CDR3 is built from 14 residues. The trim removed 6 bases at V and 12 bases at J, leaving 6 bases unmatched. CDR1 and CDR2 (germline): ENHRY, SYGVKD. DNA of the CDR3: TGTGCCATCAGAGGGGGGACAGGGGGCAGACCCCTCCACTTT. Translated, it gives CAIRGGTGGRPLHF.

The chain has TRBV6-2 or TRBV6-3 and TRBJ2-1, with D unresolved. V dropped 2 bases and J dropped 8 bases, with 4 bases sitting between them. CDR3 length equals 11 residues. The V gene's germline CDR1 is MNHEY and CDR2 SVGEGT. CDR3 protein: CASSYPDEQFF. The CDR3 DNA sequence: TGTGCCAGCAGTTACCCCGATGAGCAGTTCTTC.

The chain carries TRBV19 and TRBJ1-3; no firm D call. The V end lost 11 bases, the J end lost 4 bases, and 15 bases lay between the germline ends. CDR1 LNHDA and CDR2 SQIVND come from the germline V gene (reference sequence). The CDR3 is 13 amino acids. Here the CDR3 DNA reads TGTGCCTCGCCAACGACGACGGGAAACACCATATATTTT. As protein: CASPTTTGNTIYF.

The CDR3, as DNA: TGTGCCAGCAGTTACTCAGGACTACCTCGAGGGGAGCTGTTTTTT. This translates into CASSYSGLPRGELFF. V usage is TRBV6-6 and J usage is TRBJ2-2; D is possibly TRBD2 (6 bases). CDR3 size: 15 residues. Deletions cut 0 bases from V and 8 bases from J, with 13 bases between. CDR1 and CDR2 (germline): MNHNY, SVGAGI (reference sequence).

This sequence joins TRBV13 and TRBJ2-6; 8 positions match TRBD1. This CDR3 has 18 residues. The junction had 10 bases not matched to a gene; V was cut back by 5 bases and J by 1 base. The germline V gene encodes CDR1 PRHDT and CDR2 FYEKMQ (reference sequence). The chain's CDR3 is CASSLRTGLRSGANVLTF. Here the CDR3 DNA reads TGTGCCAGCAGCCTACGGACAGGGTTAAGGTCTGGGGCCAACGTCCTGACTTTC.

There are a few counts of this clone. Here the CDR3 DNA reads TGTGCCAGCTCCCCCTTAAACAGGGCTAAAGATACGCAGTATTTT. It yields the protein CASSPLNRAKDTQYF. This sequence joins TRBV18 and TRBJ2-3; the D gene is possibly TRBD1 (6 bases). Trimming removed 6 bases from V and 5 bases from J, with 18 bases in between. Per the germline V gene, CDR1 is KGHSH and CDR2 is LQKENI. CDR3 length: 15 residues.

DNA for the CDR3: TGCGCCAGCAGCCCGGAGGGAGGTTCTTATCAGCCCCAGCATTTT. Amino acids: CASSPEGGSYQPQHF. The chain joins TRBV5-1 to TRBJ1-5; the D is unclear. The V end lost 4 bases, the J end lost 5 bases, and 16 bases lay between the germline ends. CDR3 length equals 15 residues. Germline-derived CDR1 and CDR2 are SGHRS and YFSETQ.

This chain joins TRBV5-1 and TRBJ1-1; a possible D gene is TRBD1 (5 bases). The V and J ends lost 1 base and 3 bases respectively, with 10 bases between them. CDR3 length equals 14 residues. Germline CDR1 SGHRS, CDR2 YFSETQ. The CDR3 protein is CASSLQGTDTEAFF. The CDR3 bases are TGCGCCAGCAGCTTGCAGGGTACGGACACTGAAGCTTTCTTT.

The gene calls are TRBV6-1 and TRBJ1-6; D is perhaps TRBD1 (6 bases). The germline V and J ends were trimmed by 1 base and 5 bases, with 9 bases remaining between them. Germline CDR1 reads MNHNS; CDR2 reads SASEGT. This CDR3 contains 15 residues. The CDR3 protein is CASSEGPGDNSPLHF. The CDR3 coding sequence is TGTGCCAGCAGTGAAGGTCCAGGGGATAATTCACCCCTCCACTTT.

This chain links TRBV12-5 with TRBJ1-2; TRBD1 agrees at 10 bases. The CDR3 is 14 residues long. Germline assignment: CDR1 LGHNT and CDR2 FRNRAP. V shed 6 bases, J shed 8 bases, and the junction held 9 bases outside the gene matches. CDR3 nucleotide sequence: TGTGCTAGTGGCAGGGGGACAGGGGACTTCGGCTACACCTTC. It is translated as CASGRGTGDFGYTF. The variable domain in full, completed from reference TRBV12-5 and TRBJ1-2, reads DARVTQTPRHKVTEMGQEVTMRCQPILGHNTVFWYRQTMMQGLELLAYFRNRAPLDDSGMPKDRFSAEMPDATLATLKIQPSEPRDSAVYFCASGRGTGDFGYTFGSGTRLTVV.

J is TRBJ1-2 and V is TRBV6-6, with D possibly being TRBD1 (5 bases). The CDR3 runs 14 residues. The germline gives CDR1 MNHNY, CDR2 SVGAGI (reference sequence). The V end lost 2 bases, the J end lost 0 bases, and 7 bases lay between the germline ends. The CDR3 protein is CASSYPGANYGYTF. The CDR3 nucleotides are TGTGCCAGCAGTTACCCGGGGGCTAACTATGGCTACACCTTC.

This chain connects TRBV24-1 to TRBJ2-3; D is unclear. CDR3 length: 14 residues. CDR1 and CDR2 from the germline V gene are KGHDR and SFDVKD. The germline V and J ends were trimmed by 0 bases and 4 bases, with 7 bases remaining between them. The CDR3 sequence is CATSDLNYPDTQYF. The DNA of the CDR3 is TGTGCCACCAGTGATTTGAACTATCCAGATACGCAGTATTTT.